The T cell receptor (beta chain) described here comes from a study of shared clonotypes between healthy human individuals (dated by TCRdb to about 2020). Looking at the study overall: Two women and a few men aged 18 to 49 years were included in the cohort. For each donor, three plates each were used for CD4 naive and CD4 memory, two plates were used for CD8 naive, and one plate was used for CD8 memory. Blood TCR repertoires of roughly five healthy adults were deeply sequenced to estimate repertoire size and the extent of clonotype sharing between individuals. Different laboratories and diverse techniques were used to prepare libraries and sequence TCR repertoires, to increase sequencing depth and limit assay-specific biases. Each donor's leukapheresis produced roughly between roughly 0.9 and 9 billion PBMCs.

The donors were healthy, HIV-negative adults with no recently reported acute infections or vaccinations. Every donor was a Caucasian adult residing in Nashville, Tennessee, USA. CD4+ T cells were enriched through magnetic negative selection, after which naive cells were positively selected on CD45RA and the remaining negative fraction served as the memory subset. Blood was collected by leukapheresis, and PBMCs were isolated by Ficoll-Histopaque density gradient centrifugation and then cryopreserved in liquid nitrogen vapor phase. Analytical flow cytometry was used to check the purity and quantity of every magnetically sorted T cell population. Genomic DNA was isolated from each sorted fraction and quantified by UV absorbance on a Nanodrop 2000c. Of note for this clone: No antigen is known for it. Within one base of it there is no much larger clone, and no base qualities were kept.

TCR CDR3 regions were amplified from genomic DNA by multiplex PCR using the deep immunoSEQ assay. For each cell subset, the extracted genomic DNA was distributed evenly across all wells of several immunoSEQ 96-well plates, and each plate served as one replicate. For sorted subsets, about 200 ng genomic DNA, equal to some 30,000 T cell genomes, was loaded into each replicate PCR. The purified libraries were quantified using a Qubit 3.0 fluorometer, sized with a Bioanalyzer 2100, and then quantified again using the KAPA Library Quantification kit. Every immunoSEQ 96-well plate was sequenced on a separate single-read 150-cycle Illumina NextSeq 550 flow cell. As for the original processing: Because the immunoSEQ output included only junctional sequences and no quality scores, the filtering could not be the same as the filtering used for full-length reads. Sequences were annotated with PyIR, a Python wrapper for IgBLAST v1.9, using IMGT germline references to assign V/J genes and CDR3. Any read was removed if the V/J assignment was weak (E-value above 1e-6), the CDR3 was missing, or the read contained stop codons, out-of-frame junctions, or ambiguous translated residues. V3J clonotypes were defined by identical inferred V gene, J gene, and CDR3 amino acid sequence. The percentage overlap between two repertoires was calculated by dividing the number of shared unique clonotypes by the size of the smaller repertoire. Repertoire richness was assessed with RTK rarefaction, the Chao1 estimator, and Recon v2.1 estimates of unobserved clonotypes. Generation probabilities were computed with OLGA for all TCRbeta clonotypes obtained by the gDNA method from several donors. This is the immuneACCESS table as TCRdb keeps it, with only in-frame sequences that have V and J called. A part of the clones is gone; compared with another copy, unresolved V genes explain less than half, and the rest is unexplained. V, J and clone size derive from that table, while D and trimming were established from the DNA sequence. A total of some 1 million clones appear in this sample, about 75% of them only once. Of the sample, about 1.5% falls within the top ten clones.

The germline V gene specifies MGHDK as CDR1 and SYGVNS as CDR2. The CDR3 measures 16 amino acids from cysteine to phenylalanine. The sequence is cut down to CDR3 DNA, 48 bases in frame from base 1. At the junction V is shortened by 1 base and J by 8 bases, with 18 bases in between. General findings and caveats noted by the study authors: Pairwise subsampling led to the expectation that sequencing depth would affect the degree of clonotype sharing among donors. Rarefaction of sorted-subset datasets indicated incomplete sequencing despite the large sequencing depth. The genetic and exposure-history diversity represented was limited by the small number of donors. Naive subsets generally had larger estimated clonotype richness than memory subsets. Sampling was restricted to blood, and TCR repertoires in tissue are likely to differ from TCR repertoires in blood. When four donors were compared, the shared fraction of clonotypes was around 4.6% for naive CD4, 3.5% for naive CD8, roughly 2.3% for memory CD4, and under 0.5% for memory CD8. Clonotypes shared by all four sorted-subset donors showed higher generation probabilities than non-shared clonotypes.

The chain links TRBV25-1 with TRBJ2-1, with no confidently assigned D gene. The sequencing sample was made of memory CD4+ T cells sorted from blood. Per the publication, the cell subset or site label means: CD45RA-negative fraction. This TCR derives from a man between 18 and 35 years old in good health. The DNA sequence reads TGTGCCAGCAGTGAATGGGAAGTGGAGAGGACCCATGAGCAGTTCTTC. The translation is CASSEWEVERTHEQFF.